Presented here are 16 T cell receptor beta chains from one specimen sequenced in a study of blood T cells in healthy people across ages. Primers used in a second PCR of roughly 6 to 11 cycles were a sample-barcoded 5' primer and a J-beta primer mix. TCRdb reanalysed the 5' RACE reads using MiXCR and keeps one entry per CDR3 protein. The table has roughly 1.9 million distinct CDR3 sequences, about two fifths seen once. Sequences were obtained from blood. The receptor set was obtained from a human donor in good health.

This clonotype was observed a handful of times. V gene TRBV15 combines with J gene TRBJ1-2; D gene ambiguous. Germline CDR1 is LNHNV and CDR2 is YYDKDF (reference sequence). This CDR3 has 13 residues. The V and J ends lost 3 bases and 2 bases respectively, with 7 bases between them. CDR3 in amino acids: CATSSPGNYGYTF. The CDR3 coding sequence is TGTGCCACCAGCAGCCCGGGGAACTATGGCTACACCTTC.

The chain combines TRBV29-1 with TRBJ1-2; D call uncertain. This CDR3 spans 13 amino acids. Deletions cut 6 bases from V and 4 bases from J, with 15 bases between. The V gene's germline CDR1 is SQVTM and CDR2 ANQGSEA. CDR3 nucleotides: TGCAGCGTCCCCGACTGGACCTCCTATGGCTACACCTTC. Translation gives CSVPDWTSYGYTF.

The CDR3 protein is CASSPTGRDTGELFF. The CDR3 DNA is TGTGCCAGCAGCCCGACAGGGAGGGACACCGGGGAGCTGTTTTTT. The V gene is TRBV3-1, the J gene TRBJ2-2; TRBD1 or TRBD2 may be the D gene (7 bases each). V was pared by 4 bases and J by 3 bases, with 12 bases between. CDR3 size: 15 residues. The germline V gene encodes CDR1 LGHDT and CDR2 YNNKEL (reference sequence). The complete variable domain, with remaining parts taken from reference TRBV3-1 and TRBJ2-2, reads DTAVSQTPKYLVTQMGNDKSIKCEQNLGHDTMYWYKQDSKKFLKIMFSYNNKELIINETVPNRFSPKSPDKAHLNLHINSLELGDSAVYFCASSPTGRDTGELFFGEGSRLTVL.

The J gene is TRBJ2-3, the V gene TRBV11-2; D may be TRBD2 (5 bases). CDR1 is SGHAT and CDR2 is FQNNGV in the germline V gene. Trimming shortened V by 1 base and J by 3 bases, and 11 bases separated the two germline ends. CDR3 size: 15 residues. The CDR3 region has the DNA TGTGCCAGCAGCTTAGTTGCTAGCAGGACAGATACGCAGTATTTT. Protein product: CASSLVASRTDTQYF. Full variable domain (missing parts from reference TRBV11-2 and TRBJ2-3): EAGVAQSPRYKIIEKRQSVAFWCNPISGHATLYWYQQILGQGPKLLIQFQNNGVVDDSQLPKDRFSAERLKGVDSTLKIQPAKLEDSAVYLCASSLVASRTDTQYFGPGTRLTVL.

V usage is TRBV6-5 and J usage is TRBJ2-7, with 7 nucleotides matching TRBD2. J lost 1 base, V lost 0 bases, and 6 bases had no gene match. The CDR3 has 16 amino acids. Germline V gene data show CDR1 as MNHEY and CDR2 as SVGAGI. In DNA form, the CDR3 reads TGTGCCAGCAGTTACTCGAGCGGGGAAGGGTCCTACGAGCAGTACTTC. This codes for CASSYSSGEGSYEQYF.

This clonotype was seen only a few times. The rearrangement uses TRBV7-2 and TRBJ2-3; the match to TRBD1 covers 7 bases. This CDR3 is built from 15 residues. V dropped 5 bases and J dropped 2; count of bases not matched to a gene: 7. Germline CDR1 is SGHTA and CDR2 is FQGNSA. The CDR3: CASSVGTVPTDTQYF. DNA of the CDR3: TGTGCCAGCAGCGTTGGGACAGTCCCCACAGATACGCAGTATTTT.

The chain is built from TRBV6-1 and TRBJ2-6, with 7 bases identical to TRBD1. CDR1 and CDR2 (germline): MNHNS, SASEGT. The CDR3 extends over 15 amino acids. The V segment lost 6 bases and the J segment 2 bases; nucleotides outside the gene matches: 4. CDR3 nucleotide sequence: TGTGCCAGCAGGACAGGGCGGGCTGGGGCCAACGTCCTGACTTTC. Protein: CASRTGRAGANVLTF.

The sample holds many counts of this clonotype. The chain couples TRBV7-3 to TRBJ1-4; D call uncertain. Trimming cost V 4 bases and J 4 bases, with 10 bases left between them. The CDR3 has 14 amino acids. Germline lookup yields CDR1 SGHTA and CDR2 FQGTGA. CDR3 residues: CASSSGRFNEKLFF. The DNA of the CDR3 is TGTGCCAGCAGCTCCGGACGGTTTAATGAAAAACTGTTTTTT.

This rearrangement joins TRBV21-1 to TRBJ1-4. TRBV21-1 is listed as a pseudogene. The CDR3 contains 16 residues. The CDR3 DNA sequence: TGTGCCAGCAGCAAAGGGCTGGTAGGGCGGAATGAAAAACTGTTTTTT. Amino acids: CASSKGLVGRNEKLFF.

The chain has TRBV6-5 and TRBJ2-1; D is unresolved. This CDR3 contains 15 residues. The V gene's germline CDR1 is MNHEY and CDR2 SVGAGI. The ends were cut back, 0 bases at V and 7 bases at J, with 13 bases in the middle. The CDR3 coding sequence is TGTGCCAGCAGTTACTCTGAGGCTAAGGTTAATGAGCAGTTCTTC. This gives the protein CASSYSEAKVNEQFF.

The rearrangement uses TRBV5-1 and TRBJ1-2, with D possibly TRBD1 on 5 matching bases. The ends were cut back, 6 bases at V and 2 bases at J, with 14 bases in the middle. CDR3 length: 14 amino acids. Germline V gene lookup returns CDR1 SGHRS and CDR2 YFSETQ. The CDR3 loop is CASKPGLGNYGYTF. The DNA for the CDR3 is TGCGCCAGCAAACCGGGACTGGGAAACTATGGCTACACCTTC. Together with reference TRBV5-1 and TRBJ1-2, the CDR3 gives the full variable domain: KAGVTQTPRYLIKTRGQQVTLSCSPISGHRSVSWYQQTPGQGLQFLFEYFSETQRNKGNFPGRFSGRQFSNSRSEMNVSTLELGDSALYLCASKPGLGNYGYTFGSGTRLTVV.

The CDR3 sequence: CASSQDGRGSIYGYTF. CDR3 bases: TGCGCCAGCAGCCAAGATGGGCGGGGTTCAATCTATGGCTACACCTTC. This chain uses TRBV4-3 with TRBJ1-2; D unclear. The CDR3 length is 16 residues. CDR1 is LGHNA, CDR2 YSLEER, per germline. The V end was cut by 0 bases, the J end by 4 bases, with 15 bases between.

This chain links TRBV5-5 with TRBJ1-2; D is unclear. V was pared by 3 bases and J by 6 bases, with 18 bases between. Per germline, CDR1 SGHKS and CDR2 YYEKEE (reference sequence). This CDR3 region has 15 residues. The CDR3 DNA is TGTGCCAGCAGCTACATATCGGAGATGGGGAATGGCTACACCTTC. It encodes CASSYISEMGNGYTF.

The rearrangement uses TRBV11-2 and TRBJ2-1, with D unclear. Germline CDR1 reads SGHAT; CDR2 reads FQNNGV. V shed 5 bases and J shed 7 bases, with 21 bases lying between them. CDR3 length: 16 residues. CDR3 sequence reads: CASSPRPEGATNEQFF. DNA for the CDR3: TGTGCCAGCAGCCCCCGGCCAGAAGGCGCGACGAATGAGCAGTTCTTC.

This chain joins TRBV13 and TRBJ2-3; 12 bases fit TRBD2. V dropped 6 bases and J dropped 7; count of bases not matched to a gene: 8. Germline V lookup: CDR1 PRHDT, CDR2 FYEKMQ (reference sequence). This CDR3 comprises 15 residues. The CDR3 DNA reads TGTGCCAGCAGTCGAACTAGCGGGGGGTTGCATACGCAGTATTTT. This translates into CASSRTSGGLHTQYF.

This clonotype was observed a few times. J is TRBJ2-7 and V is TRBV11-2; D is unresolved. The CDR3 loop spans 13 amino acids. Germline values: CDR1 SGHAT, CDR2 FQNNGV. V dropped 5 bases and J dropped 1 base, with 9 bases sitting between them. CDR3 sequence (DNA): TGTGCCAGCAGCACCAGTATGTCCTACGAGCAGTACTTC. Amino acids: CASSTSMSYEQYF.